This record concerns one T cell receptor beta chain sequence. Its specificity is unknown. 5'RACE template switching produced TCR cDNA carrying a universal primer site and UMIs. TCRdb passed the 5' RACE reads through MiXCR, listing each CDR3 protein once. The data contain under 600,000 distinct CDR3 sequences, around a fifth of them singletons. This entry belongs to a study of T cells after yellow fever vaccination. Study findings and constraints: Abundant contaminating clonotypes from the bulk population could appear in FACS-sorted repertoires.

The clonotype originates from a man aged 18 to 30 who received the YFV17D yellow fever vaccine. Specimen: PBMCs, collected 20 to 25 days after the first yellow fever vaccination.

DNA of the CDR3: TGCAGCGTTGACCTGGAGGGCCCAGGAGGGACCCAGTACTTC. This translates into CSVDLEGPGGTQYF. The chain couples TRBV29-1 to TRBJ2-5; TRBD2 might be the D (6 bases). The V and J ends lost 3 bases and 7 bases respectively, with 18 bases between them. In germline, CDR1 is SQVTM, CDR2 ANQGSEA. This CDR3 comprises 14 residues.